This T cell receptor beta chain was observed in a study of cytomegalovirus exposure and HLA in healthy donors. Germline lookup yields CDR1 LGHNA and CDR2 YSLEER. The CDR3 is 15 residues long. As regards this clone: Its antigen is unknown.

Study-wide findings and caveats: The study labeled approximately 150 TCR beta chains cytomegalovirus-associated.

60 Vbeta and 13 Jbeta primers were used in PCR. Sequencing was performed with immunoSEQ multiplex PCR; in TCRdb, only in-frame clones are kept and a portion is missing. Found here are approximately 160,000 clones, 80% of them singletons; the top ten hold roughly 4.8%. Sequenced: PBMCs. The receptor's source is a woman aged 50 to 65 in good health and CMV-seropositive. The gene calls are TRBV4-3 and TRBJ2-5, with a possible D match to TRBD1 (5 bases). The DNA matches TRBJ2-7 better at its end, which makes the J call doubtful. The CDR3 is CASSQDLAGSYEQYF. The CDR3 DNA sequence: TGCGCCAGCAGCCAAGATTTGGCAGGGTCCTACGAGCAGTACTTC.